Listed below are T cell receptor beta chains from one sample, sequenced in a study of blood T cell repertoires in COVID-19. Method: immunoSEQ multiplex PCR; TCRdb's copy keeps in-frame clones and lacks some. The data hold around 300,000 clones, with more than 80% observed a single time. The specimen sequenced was peripheral blood. These receptors all come from a woman aged 30 to 39 with active or convalescent COVID-19. CDR3s include the opening cysteine and the closing phenylalanine or tryptophan. The order of the fields is clone size, D gene, J gene, V gene, CDR3 DNA, CDR3 protein. The D gene is left open where the match is weak. Where a row states a size, it is once, few, many or the class of an expanded clone; other rows omit it.

>.|TRBD1|TRBJ2-1|TRBV9
TGTGCCAGCAGCGTAGCCCGGGACAGCTCCTACAATGAGCAGTTCTTC
CASSVARDSSYNEQFF
>.|.|TRBJ1-1|TRBV27
TGTGCCAGCAGTTTAATTCCGGACTCGGTAGGAACTGAAGCTTTCTTT
CASSLIPDSVGTEAFF
>few|TRBD1|TRBJ1-1|TRBV6-9
TGTGCCAGCAGTGGTAAAGACAGGGGGGACACTGAAGCTTTCTTT
CASSGKDRGDTEAFF
>.|TRBD1|TRBJ2-3|TRBV27
TGTGCCAGCAGTTTTTTTTACAGGGGAACAACGGATACGCAGTATTTT
CASSFFYRGTTDTQYF
>.|TRBD2|TRBJ2-3|TRBV7-2
TGTGCCAGCAGCTTCCCGGGACTAGCGGGGCCAGATACGCAGTATTTT
CASSFPGLAGPDTQYF
>.|TRBD1|TRBJ2-1|TRBV7-2
TGTGCCAGCAGCTCGGACAGGGGAAATTACAATGAGCAGTTCTTC
CASSSDRGNYNEQFF
>.|TRBD2|TRBJ2-1|TRBV11-2
TGTGCCAGCACGGGGGGATCCACCTCCTACAATGAGCAGTTCTTC
CASTGGSTSYNEQFF
>.|TRBD2|TRBJ2-5|TRBV7-8
TGTGCCAGCAGCTTGAGCGGGGGGCTAAGAGAGACCCAGTACTTC
CASSLSGGLRETQYF
>.|.|TRBJ1-2|TRBV7-9
TGTGCCAGCACTATCGGACTCCTGGCGAGAGGACCTAGGGCGTATGGCTACACCTTC
CASTIGLLARGPRAYGYTF
>.|TRBD1|TRBJ2-5|TRBV7-9
TGTGCCAGCAGCTTAGCTGTTAGGGGGCGAGAGACCCAGTACTTC
CASSLAVRGRETQYF
>.|.|TRBJ2-3|TRBV11-3
TGTGCCAGCAGCTTAGACGCAGATACGCAGTATTTT
CASSLDADTQYF
>.|.|TRBJ2-5|TRBV7-2
TGTGCCAGCAGCTTAGTTAGGAGGGAGACCCAGTACTTC
CASSLVRRETQYF
>.|.|TRBJ1-6|TRBV19
TGTGCCAGTAGTCACGGGATCAATAATTCACCCCTCCACTTT
CASSHGINNSPLHF
>.|TRBD1|TRBJ1-2|TRBV29-1
TGCAGCGGTCGGACAGGGCAAGATGGCTACACCTTC
CSGRTGQDGYTF
>.|.|TRBJ2-3|TRBV28
TGTGCCAGCAGTTTATCAGGGGCCGGCTCTAGCACAGATACGCAGTATTTT
CASSLSGAGSSTDTQYF
>few|.|TRBJ1-6|TRBV23-1
TGCGCCAGCCGGCGGGGGTCAAATTCACCCCTCCACTTT
CASRRGSNSPLHF
>.|TRBD1|TRBJ2-2|TRBV24-1
TGTGCCACCAGTGAGGCGCAGGGGGTGGTCGGGGAGCTGTTTTTT
CATSEAQGVVGELFF
>.|.|TRBJ2-7|TRBV7-8
TGTGCCAGCAGCCTAAAGGGACGGAGGGCCTACGAGCAGTACTTC
CASSLKGRRAYEQYF
>.|TRBD1|TRBJ1-1|TRBV29-1
TGCAGCGTCGCCTGGACAGGGTTTATCAAAACTGAAGCTTTCTTT
CSVAWTGFIKTEAFF
>few|TRBD1|TRBJ1-2|TRBV9
TGTGCCAGCAGCGTAGGGACAGGGGGTCGCTATGGCTACACCTTC
CASSVGTGGRYGYTF
>.|TRBD1|TRBJ1-2|TRBV9
TGTGCCAGCAGCTACCGGACAGGGTGGGATGGCTACACCTTC
CASSYRTGWDGYTF
>few|.|TRBJ2-7|TRBV6-1
TGTGCCAGCAGTGAAAAGTTCGATCCGGGCGAGCAGTACTTC
CASSEKFDPGEQYF
>once|.|TRBJ1-6|TRBV6-6
TGTGCCAGCAGTTACCCGACAGAGAATAATTCACCCCTCCACTTT
CASSYPTENNSPLHF
>.|.|TRBJ1-2|TRBV6-5
TGTGCCAGCAGGTCGCGTGCGATAAACTATGGCTACACCTTC
CASRSRAINYGYTF
>.|TRBD1|TRBJ2-5|TRBV5-1
TGCGCCAGCAGCACCCCCGGGACAGGGTTATGGGTGGAGACCCAGTACTTC
CASSTPGTGLWVETQYF
>.|TRBD1|TRBJ2-3|TRBV9
TGTGCCAGCAGCACCCGGGACAGGGATACGCAGTATTTT
CASSTRDRDTQYF
>.|TRBD1|TRBJ1-2|TRBV18
TGTGCCAGCTCACTCACAGGGGACTATGGCTACACCTTC
CASSLTGDYGYTF
>.|.|TRBJ1-1|TRBV11-3
TGTGCCAGCAGCCCCGGGGCAGGGGTGAACACTGAAGCTTTCTTT
CASSPGAGVNTEAFF
>.|.|TRBJ1-1|TRBV7-9
TGTGCCAGCAGCTTACAGGAGAACACTGAAGCTTTCTTT
CASSLQENTEAFF
>.|.|TRBJ2-3|TRBV28
TGTGCCAGCAGTTCCTCTTTGAGGAGGGACTTCACAGATACGCAGTATTTT
CASSSSLRRDFTDTQYF
>.|.|TRBJ2-5|TRBV2
TGTGCCATCAATAATCGATCGGGGGAGACCCAGTACTTC
CAINNRSGETQYF
>.|.|TRBJ2-7|TRBV30
TGTGCCTGGAGGGGGGGAGGTGAGCAGTACTTC
CAWRGGGEQYF
>.|TRBD2|TRBJ2-7|TRBV2
TGTGCCAGCATCACCCTGCGGGGGTACGAGCAGTACTTC
CASITLRGYEQYF
>.|TRBD2|TRBJ2-2|TRBV28
TGTGCCAGCAGTTTATTGGCTAGCGGGACCACCGGGGAGCTGTTTTTT
CASSLLASGTTGELFF
>few|.|TRBJ2-3|TRBV12-5
TGTGCTAGTGGCCGACAGGACGGCACAGATACGCAGTATTTT
CASGRQDGTDTQYF
>few|TRBD1|TRBJ1-6|TRBV28
TGTGCCAGCAGCTCGACAGGGGATAATTCACCCCTCCACTTT
CASSSTGDNSPLHF
>.|TRBD1|TRBJ2-2|TRBV11-1
TGTGCCAGCAGGTTCCGGGACAGGGGCACCGGGGAGCTGTTTTTT
CASRFRDRGTGELFF
>.|.|TRBJ1-2|TRBV13
TGTGCCAGCAGCTTAGCGGGGTCCGGCTACACCTTC
CASSLAGSGYTF
>.|TRBD2|TRBJ2-5|TRBV7-2
TGTGCCAGCAGTTTCTTAGCGGGGAAGGGAGAGACCCAGTACTTC
CASSFLAGKGETQYF
>.|TRBD1|TRBJ2-7|TRBV10-3
TGTGCCATCAGTGAGTCTGACAGGGGATCCTACGAGCAGTACTTC
CAISESDRGSYEQYF
>.|TRBD1|TRBJ1-2|TRBV6-1
TGTGCCAGCAGTGAGGGACAGGGGATAAACTATGGCTACACCTTC
CASSEGQGINYGYTF
>once|TRBD2|TRBJ2-3|TRBV7-3
TGTGCCAGCAGCCGGACTAGCGGGGCTCATACGCAGTATTTT
CASSRTSGAHTQYF